The clone carrying this T cell receptor beta chain appeared a few times. The data stem from a study of beta chain features in type 1 diabetes. Expressed TCRB transcripts were sequenced after all isolated RNA was converted to cDNA. The table came from immunoSEQ multiplex PCR; TCRdb's copy has only in-frame clones and leaves some out. Among approximately 200,000 clones listed, 9.6% were seen once. The TCR sequence derives from a woman aged 18-35 years in good health. Input material: naive CD4+ T cells from blood.

The CDR3 DNA is TGTGCCAGCTCACCACTGGGACAGGGTAGCAATGAGCAGTTCTTC. Its translation: CASSPLGQGSNEQFF. The rearrangement links TRBV18 to TRBJ2-1, with 9 positions matching TRBD1. V lost 1 base, J lost 6 bases, and 4 bases stayed unmatched. Germline CDR1 KGHSH, CDR2 LQKENI. The CDR3 sequence is 15 residues long.